This is a list of T cell receptor beta chains from one sample in a study of identical twins. TCRdb re-derived calls from the 5' RACE reads in MiXCR, one entry per CDR3 protein. The sample holds approximately 240,000 distinct CDR3 sequences, roughly an eighth seen once. The sample comprised memory (CD45RO+) T cells sorted from blood. The source of these receptors is a woman younger than 35 in good health. The CDR3 runs from the conserved cysteine through the conserved F or W. Fields, in order: V gene, clone size, J gene, D gene, CDR3 DNA, CDR3 protein. A D gene is named only where the DNA matches it firmly. For some rows the clone size is stated as once, few or many, or as a class when expanded; others skip it.

>TRBV9|NA|TRBJ1-2|NA
TGTGCCAGCAGCAACCGGGACAAAGGCTACACCTTC
CASSNRDKGYTF
>TRBV6-2/TRBV6-3|NA|TRBJ2-1|TRBD2
TGTGCCAGCACCCTGGTTAGCGGGAGGGGGGGCTACAATGAGCAGTTCTTC
CASTLVSGRGGYNEQFF
>TRBV11-2|few|TRBJ2-7|NA
TGTGCCAGCAGCTTGTTACACTCCTACGAGCAGTACTTC
CASSLLHSYEQYF
>TRBV4-2|NA|TRBJ1-5|NA
TGTGCCAGCAGCCAAGAGGCGGATCAGCCCCAGCATTTT
CASSQEADQPQHF
>TRBV7-9|NA|TRBJ1-1|TRBD1
TGTGCCAGCAGCTTAGAACAGGGGGCCTCGAACACTGAAGCTTTCTTT
CASSLEQGASNTEAFF
>TRBV2|many|TRBJ2-3|NA
TGTGCCAGCTCGAAAGAAGGGCAGGGTTCAGATACGCAGTATTTT
CASSKEGQGSDTQYF
>TRBV18|NA|TRBJ2-7|TRBD1
TGTGCCAGCTCACCGGGACAGCCCCGCGAGCAGTACTTC
CASSPGQPREQYF
>TRBV29-1|NA|TRBJ2-3|TRBD2
TGCAGCGTTGCTGGATTAGCGGGAGGTAGTAGCACAGATACGCAGTATTTT
CSVAGLAGGSSTDTQYF
>TRBV10-3|few|TRBJ2-3|TRBD2
TGTGCCATCAGTACTAGCGGCACAGATACGCAGTATTTT
CAISTSGTDTQYF
>TRBV20-1|NA|TRBJ2-7|TRBD2
TGCAGTGCTATCGGTAGCGGGAGGTCCTACGAGCAGTACTTC
CSAIGSGRSYEQYF
>TRBV10-3|few|TRBJ2-7|NA
TGTGCCATCAGTGAGCCGACCGGGACCACAACCTACGAGCAGTACTTC
CAISEPTGTTTYEQYF
>TRBV19|many|TRBJ2-1|NA
TGTGCCAGTAGTATATCGGCCTACAATGAGCAGTTCTTC
CASSISAYNEQFF
>TRBV12-5|NA|TRBJ2-7|NA
TGTGCTAGTGGCCAATCGCGGGACGGATGGGCCTACGAGCAGTACTTC
CASGQSRDGWAYEQYF
>TRBV7-2|NA|TRBJ2-7|NA
TGTGCCAGCAGCCTCACGGCGGCTAGCAGAGCCTACGAGCAGTACTTC
CASSLTAASRAYEQYF
>TRBV20-1|NA|TRBJ2-1|NA
TGCAGTGCTTCCCTGGGTGAGCAGTTCTTC
CSASLGEQFF
>TRBV5-1|few|TRBJ2-2|NA
TGCGCCAGCAGCTTCGGCGTGAACACCGGGGAGCTGTTTTTT
CASSFGVNTGELFF
>TRBV3-1|many|TRBJ1-2|TRBD1
TGTGCCAGCAGCCCGGGACAGGGGAACTATGGCTACACCTTC
CASSPGQGNYGYTF
>TRBV3-1|few|TRBJ2-7|NA
TGTGCCAGCAGCCAAGATCTTCGGTACGAGCAGTACTTC
CASSQDLRYEQYF
>TRBV7-8|many|TRBJ2-6|NA
TGTGCCAGCAGCTTCCGACAGGAACACTCTGGGGCCAACGTCCTGACTTTC
CASSFRQEHSGANVLTF
>TRBV6-1|few|TRBJ2-6|NA
TGTGCCAGCAGTGCCCATGGTGGGGGGGCCAACGTCCTGACTTTC
CASSAHGGGANVLTF
>TRBV7-3|NA|TRBJ2-5|NA
TGTGCCAGCAGTTATCGTCCGGGACCCCAGACCCAGTACTTC
CASSYRPGPQTQYF
>TRBV7-9|few|TRBJ2-2|NA
TGTGCCAGCAGCTTTTTAGGGATGGACACCGGGGAGCTGTTTTTT
CASSFLGMDTGELFF
>TRBV20-1|many|TRBJ2-1|NA
TGCAGTGCCCGGGGTCGCGATTTACTATACAATGAGCAGTTCTTC
CSARGRDLLYNEQFF
>TRBV6-1|few|TRBJ2-7|TRBD1
TGTGCCAGCGGGGTCCGGGACAGAGGACACCGTCGGTACTTC
CASGVRDRGHRRYF
>TRBV3-1|NA|TRBJ1-1|NA
TGTGCCAGCAGCCAAGTAGGGGAAGCTTTCTTT
CASSQVGEAFF
>TRBV6-2/TRBV6-3|NA|TRBJ2-1|NA
TGTGCCAGCAGTTCAGGGATCGAGGGTGATGAGCAGTTCTTC
CASSSGIEGDEQFF
>TRBV27|few|TRBJ1-1|NA
TGTGCCTCCAAGACAGCCGCGGGCACTGAAGCTTTCTTT
CASKTAAGTEAFF
>TRBV2|NA|TRBJ1-3|NA
TGTGCCAGCAGTGAACAGGGATCCGGAAACACCATATATTTT
CASSEQGSGNTIYF
>TRBV25-1|few|TRBJ2-5|NA
TGTGCCAGCAGCGAGAACCGGAACCAAGAGACCCAGTACTTC
CASSENRNQETQYF